These T cell receptor beta chains were read from a single sample in a study of tissue T cells after allogeneic stem cell transplantation. Sequencing was performed with immunoSEQ multiplex PCR; in TCRdb, only in-frame clones are kept and a portion is missing. The sample lists a few thousand clones; around 72% were seen once. This sample comprised left colon tissue, obtained at autopsy. Receptors originate from a male patient at least 60 years old with steroid-refractory graft-versus-host disease after an allogeneic stem cell transplant. The graft donor may have contributed some T cells. The CDR3 runs from the conserved cysteine through the conserved F or W. D genes are given only for firm matches. Clone size is stated in some rows and not others, as once, few, many or a class when expanded.

>TRBJ2-2|TRBD1|TRBV10-3|.|15
CAIRAGTANTGELFF
TGTGCCATCAGGGCCGGGACAGCTAACACCGGGGAGCTGTTTTTT
>TRBJ1-2|.|TRBV4-2|once|15
CASSQDEVGGYGYTF
TGTGCCAGCAGCCAAGATGAGGTCGGGGGCTATGGCTACACCTTC
>TRBJ1-1|.|TRBV28|.|12
CASSEVNTEAFF
TGTGCCAGCAGTGAGGTGAACACTGAAGCTTTCTTT
>TRBJ2-3|.|TRBV3-1/TRBV3-2|.|14
CASSPVPLTDTQYF
TGTGCCAGCAGCCCCGTCCCGCTCACAGATACGCAGTATTTT
>TRBJ1-5|TRBD1|TRBV28|few|14
CASISGQGNQPQHF
TGTGCCAGCATCTCAGGACAGGGCAATCAGCCCCAGCATTTT
>TRBJ2-1|TRBD1|TRBV24-1|.|17
CATSDQKPGQGYNEQFF
TGTGCCACCAGTGATCAAAAACCGGGACAGGGATACAATGAGCAGTTCTTC
>TRBJ1-1|.|TRBV6-1|.|11
CASSENPEAFF
TGTGCCAGCAGTGAAAACCCTGAAGCTTTCTTT
>TRBJ1-6|.|TRBV2|large|14
CASSQARVDSPLHF
TGTGCCAGCAGTCAAGCCAGGGTGGATTCACCCCTCCACTTT
>TRBJ1-2|TRBD1|TRBV27|.|14
CASSQTGASAGYTF
TGTGCCAGCAGTCAGACAGGGGCCTCAGCTGGCTACACCTTC
>TRBJ2-3|.|TRBV4-3|once|14
CASSQDRSTDTQYF
TGCGCCAGCAGCCAAGATCGCTCCACAGATACGCAGTATTTT
>TRBJ1-2|.|TRBV11-2|.|13
CASSPGLNYGYTF
TGTGCCAGCAGCCCCGGACTAAACTATGGCTACACCTTC
>TRBJ2-2|TRBD1|TRBV11-3|.|16
CASSPPDRGNTGELFF
TGTGCCAGCAGCCCACCGGACAGGGGAAATACCGGGGAGCTGTTTTTT
>TRBJ2-7|.|TRBV25-1|.|14
CASSEAGDGYEQYF
TGTGCCAGCAGTGAAGCTGGGGACGGTTACGAGCAGTACTTC
>TRBJ2-7|TRBD2|TRBV5-1|.|14
CASSSGGRSYEQYF
TGCGCCAGCAGTAGCGGGGGCCGTTCCTACGAGCAGTACTTC
>TRBJ1-3|.|TRBV7-8|.|16
CASSPGGRISGNTIYF
TGTGCCAGCAGCCCGGGGGGGCGCATCTCTGGAAACACCATATATTTT
>TRBJ1-1|.|TRBV10-3|.|15
CAISESGGAGTEAFF
TGTGCCATCAGTGAGTCGGGCGGTGCTGGCACTGAAGCTTTCTTT
>TRBJ2-1|.|TRBV7-3|.|16
CASSLRAGYSGNEQFF
TGTGCCAGCAGCTTGAGAGCGGGTTATTCGGGGAATGAGCAGTTCTTC
>TRBJ2-1|.|TRBV27|.|15
CASYSLSEGFNEQFF
TGTGCCAGCTACAGTTTATCGGAGGGGTTCAATGAGCAGTTCTTC
>TRBJ1-3|.|TRBV5-5|.|15
CASRIGAGTGNTIYF
TGTGCCAGCAGGATTGGGGCAGGGACTGGAAACACCATATATTTT
>TRBJ2-3|TRBD1|TRBV4-2|few|16
CASSQWDRGTTDTQYF
TGTGCCAGCAGCCAATGGGACAGGGGGACCACAGATACGCAGTATTTT
>TRBJ2-7|TRBD2|TRBV28|.|17
CASSGASGGLANYEQYF
TGTGCCAGCAGTGGGGCTAGCGGGGGGCTAGCTAACTACGAGCAGTACTTC
>TRBJ1-1|.|TRBV5-1|.|13
CASSFQDSERAFF
TGCGCCAGCAGCTTTCAGGACAGCGAACGAGCTTTCTTT
>TRBJ2-7|TRBD1|TRBV2|.|13
CASRSGGPYEQYF
TGTGCCAGCAGGTCAGGGGGCCCCTACGAGCAGTACTTC
>TRBJ1-1|.|TRBV11-2|.|8
CASRPAFF
TGTGCCAGCAGGCCAGCTTTCTTT
>TRBJ2-1|.|TRBV19|.|16
CASSTPLARKNNEQFF
TGTGCCAGTAGTACCCCCCTAGCGAGAAAAAACAATGAGCAGTTCTTC
>TRBJ2-3|.|TRBV11-2|.|16
CASRGDGVSSTDTQYF
TGTGCCAGCAGAGGAGACGGGGTTTCTAGCACAGATACGCAGTATTTT
>TRBJ2-2|TRBD1|TRBV5-4|few|16
CASSSRGQGRAGELFF
TGTGCCAGCAGCTCTCGAGGACAGGGAAGAGCCGGGGAGCTGTTTTTT
>TRBJ1-2|TRBD1|TRBV6-5|.|15
CASSYLTGVGYGYTF
TGTGCCAGCAGTTACTTGACAGGGGTTGGATATGGCTACACCTTC
>TRBJ2-5|.|TRBV6-5|.|13
CASSTRGEETQYF
TGTGCCAGCAGTACAAGGGGCGAGGAGACCCAGTACTTC
>TRBJ2-3|TRBD2|TRBV5-1|.|15
CASSSRGGLADTQYF
TGCGCCAGCAGCTCGCGGGGGGGCCTCGCAGATACGCAGTATTTT
>TRBJ1-1|.|TRBV28|few|14
CASSRTRMNTEAFF
TGTGCCAGCAGTCGCACAAGAATGAACACTGAAGCTTTCTTT
>TRBJ1-1|.|TRBV7-3|.|13
CASSSTMNTEAFF
TGTGCCAGCAGCTCTACAATGAACACTGAAGCTTTCTTT
>TRBJ1-6|TRBD1|TRBV27|.|16
CASSLTPRQGGSPLHF
TGTGCCAGCAGTTTAACCCCCCGACAGGGAGGTTCACCCCTCCACTTT
>TRBJ1-4|TRBD1|TRBV28|.|15
CATFSPDRADEKLFF
TGTGCCACCTTTTCCCCGGACAGGGCGGATGAAAAACTGTTTTTT
>TRBJ1-1|.|TRBV30|.|13
CAWCDSQNTEAFF
TGTGCCTGGTGTGACAGCCAGAACACTGAAGCTTTCTTT
>TRBJ2-1|.|TRBV28|.|13
CASSSPASTEQFF
TGTGCCAGCAGTTCCCCGGCGTCCACTGAGCAGTTCTTC
>TRBJ1-2|.|TRBV24-1|.|13
CATSPSDHYGYTF
TGTGCCACCAGCCCGAGCGATCACTATGGCTACACCTTC
>TRBJ2-2|.|TRBV19|.|19
CASSTRAQDLSNPTGELFF
TGTGCCAGTAGTACACGAGCACAAGACCTCTCCAACCCCACCGGGGAGCTGTTTTTT
>TRBJ2-7|.|TRBV18|.|15
CASSPAGTGSYEQYF
TGTGCCAGCTCACCAGCTGGGACGGGCAGCTACGAGCAGTACTTC
>TRBJ2-1|.|TRBV5-1|.|15
CASSFLPTAHNEQFF
TGCGCCAGCAGCTTTTTACCCACGGCGCACAATGAGCAGTTCTTC
>TRBJ2-1|TRBD2|TRBV28|once|15
CASSFPAGGLYEQFF
TGTGCCAGCAGTTTCCCTGCGGGGGGGCTCTATGAGCAGTTCTTC
>TRBJ1-1|.|TRBV19|few|16
CASSTPAGRGNTEAFF
TGTGCCAGTAGTACCCCAGCCGGAAGGGGGAACACTGAAGCTTTCTTT